A selection of T cell receptor beta chains follows, all from one sample in a study of identical twins. TCRdb reprocessed the 5' RACE reads with MiXCR, giving one entry per CDR3 protein. The repertoire holds about 890,000 distinct CDR3 sequences, with 12% as singletons. This same sample was also part of a study on yellow fever vaccine responses in identical twins.

Sequencing was done on a sample of PBMCs. These TCRs come from a woman aged 18 to 35 in good health. CDR3s include the opening cysteine and the closing phenylalanine or tryptophan. A D gene is named only where the DNA matches it firmly. Some rows mark clone size as missing; the rest say once, few, many or name a class of expanded clone.

CASSIRRQGPRYGEQYF TGTGCCAGTAGTATAAGAAGGCAGGGACCTCGTTATGGCGAGCAGTACTTC . . TRBJ2-7 TRBV19
CASSYSRSNQYF TGTGCCAGCAGTTACTCCCGTAGTAATCAGTACTTC . . TRBJ2-5 TRBV6-5
CASSYGPETQYF TGTGCCAGCAGTTACGGTCCGGAGACCCAGTACTTC . few TRBJ2-5 TRBV6-5
CSARDPYGTGTPYYGYTF TGCAGTGCTAGAGATCCTTACGGCACGGGGACGCCCTACTATGGCTACACCTTC . few TRBJ1-2 TRBV20-1
CSVGERGYEQYF TGCAGCGTAGGAGAGCGGGGCTACGAGCAGTACTTC TRBD2 once TRBJ2-7 TRBV29-1
CASSTSGRGTGELFF TGTGCCAGCAGCACAAGCGGGAGGGGTACCGGGGAGCTGTTTTTT TRBD2 few TRBJ2-2 TRBV6-2/TRBV6-3
CSVGRTQWGYYNEQFF TGCAGCGTAGGGCGGACTCAGTGGGGCTACTACAATGAGCAGTTCTTC . few TRBJ2-1 TRBV29-1
CASSYTGAGETQYF TGCGCCAGCAGCTATACAGGGGCTGGGGAGACCCAGTACTTC TRBD1 . TRBJ2-5 TRBV5-1
CASSRQSGQPQHF TGTGCCAGCAGCCGACAGAGCGGTCAGCCCCAGCATTTT . . TRBJ1-5 TRBV6-6
CASSVDPGWNTEAFF TGTGCCAGCAGCGTAGACCCGGGGTGGAACACTGAAGCTTTCTTT . . TRBJ1-1 TRBV9
CASIEGARTEAFF TGTGCCAGCATTGAGGGGGCGCGTACTGAAGCTTTCTTT TRBD1 . TRBJ1-1 TRBV7-9
CASSTPGSSSYEQYF TGTGCCAGCAGCACTCCCGGGTCGAGCTCCTACGAGCAGTACTTC . few TRBJ2-7 TRBV2
CSARDFRSSYNSPLHF TGCAGTGCTAGAGATTTTAGGAGCTCCTATAATTCACCCCTCCACTTT . many TRBJ1-6 TRBV20-1
CASSLLWVEGGAGQFF TGTGCCAGCAGCCTCCTATGGGTCGAGGGGGGGGCAGGGCAGTTCTTC . . TRBJ2-1 TRBV6-1
CASSLTVQETQYF TGTGCCAGCAGCTTAACAGTTCAAGAGACCCAGTACTTC . many TRBJ2-5 TRBV5-1
CASTGRAVGTEAFF TGTGCCAGCACGGGACGGGCCGTGGGCACTGAAGCTTTCTTT . few TRBJ1-1 TRBV6-1
CATGGYVGTGELFF TGTGCCACGGGGGGATATGTAGGCACCGGGGAGCTGTTTTTT TRBD2 many TRBJ2-2 TRBV10-3
CASSLAGAYSGNTIYF TGCGCCAGCAGCTTGGCGGGGGCCTACTCTGGAAACACCATATATTTT . many TRBJ1-3 TRBV5-1
CASSQGTAHYGYTF TGTGCCAGCAGCCAGGGGACAGCCCACTATGGCTACACCTTC TRBD1 . TRBJ1-2 TRBV3-1
CASSYLAGGNYEQYF TGTGCCAGCAGTTACTTAGCGGGAGGAAACTACGAGCAGTACTTC TRBD2 . TRBJ2-7 TRBV12-3/TRBV12-4
CSALPGTAGETQYF TGCAGTGCCCTCCCCGGGACAGCGGGAGAGACCCAGTACTTC . few TRBJ2-5 TRBV20-1
CASSYSEAGATETQYF TGTGCCAGCAGTTACTCGGAAGCGGGGGCCACAGAGACCCAGTACTTC TRBD2 few TRBJ2-5 TRBV6-5
CASSIPTIRGNEQFF TGTGCCAGTAGTATCCCGACTATAAGGGGCAATGAGCAGTTCTTC . few TRBJ2-1 TRBV19
CASGPTSGSSNEQFF TGTGCCAGCGGGCCGACTAGCGGGAGTTCGAATGAGCAGTTCTTC TRBD2 few TRBJ2-1 TRBV6-4
CASSDISSYEQYF TGTGCCAGCAGTGACATAAGTTCCTACGAGCAGTACTTC . . TRBJ2-7 TRBV6-4